Shown below are 28 T cell receptor beta chains from a single sample sequenced in a study of cytomegalovirus exposure and HLA in healthy donors (TCRdb year 2017). The library came from the immunoSEQ multiplex PCR assay. The multiplex PCR relied on a mix of 60 forward primers for TCR Vbeta segments and 13 reverse primers for TCR Jbeta segments. TCRdb took over this immuneACCESS table, retaining in-frame rearrangements with V and J assigned. Such tables are incomplete; in checked studies, under half of the missing clones stem from an unresolved V gene, and the remainder is unexplained. The sample records some 150,000 clones, roughly 84% of which are singletons. Of the sample, approximately 1.6% is held by the ten largest clones. Sequencing was carried out using PBMCs. The receptors derive from a male donor in good health and CMV-seronegative.

The chain's CDR3 is CASSRRDKLFSGANVLTF. The CDR3 region has the DNA TGTGCCAGCAGCCGCCGGGACAAACTCTTTTCTGGGGCCAACGTCCTGACTTTC. The V call is TRBV7-3, the J call TRBJ2-6, with D perhaps matching TRBD1 (6 bases). Deletions cut 5 bases from V and 1 base from J, with 18 bases between. Germline V CDR1 and CDR2: SGHTA, FQGTGA. The CDR3 spans 18 residues.

The sample holds a few counts of this clone. The J gene is TRBJ2-7, the V gene TRBV11-2, with 11 bases identical to TRBD1. The V gene's germline CDR1 is SGHAT and CDR2 FQNNGV. V was pared by 0 bases and J by 4 bases, with 5 bases of the junction left unmatched. The CDR3 is 16 amino acids. In DNA, the CDR3 is TGTGCCAGCAGCTTAGATTTCGGACAGGGGGCTTACGAGCAGTACTTC. Its protein product is CASSLDFGQGAYEQYF.

The chain uses TRBV9 and TRBJ2-7; D perhaps matches TRBD1 (6 bases). The CDR3 spans 15 residues. Between the trimmed V and J ends, which lost 4 bases and 1 base, there was a span of 15 bases. CDR1 is SGDLS, CDR2 YYNGEE, per germline. CDR3 loop: CASSYTPTGSYEQYF. The DNA for the CDR3 is TGTGCCAGCAGCTATACCCCGACAGGTTCCTACGAGCAGTACTTC.

Of note for this clone: At one end the junction does not follow the germline gene, possibly because of a read error. The chain carries TRBV7-9 and TRBJ1-2; D perhaps matches TRBD1 (5 bases). Germline CDR1 and CDR2: SEHNR and FQNEAQ (reference sequence). CDR3 size: 13 residues. The CDR3 spells CSSSLSGREGYTF. The CDR3 region has the DNA TGTTCCAGCAGCTTATCAGGGAGGGAAGGCTACACCTTC.

This sequence joins TRBV30 and TRBJ2-1; 7 positions match TRBD2. This CDR3 contains 17 residues. Germline CDR1 and CDR2: GTSNPN and SVGIG (reference sequence). Trimming at V came to 0 bases and at J to 0 bases, leaving 8 bases not matched to a gene. The CDR3 loop reads CAWSVLSGVSSYNEQFF. CDR3 nucleotides: TGTGCCTGGAGTGTACTGAGCGGGGTAAGCTCCTACAATGAGCAGTTCTTC.

The CDR3 DNA reads TGTGCCAGCACACGGACAGGGCGTACCGGGGAGCTGTTTTTT. It translates to CASTRTGRTGELFF. The chain recombines TRBV2 with TRBJ2-2, with 8 bases lining up with TRBD1. Trimming cost V 7 bases and J 5 bases; bases outside gene matches: 6. From germline, CDR1 is SNHLY and CDR2 FYNNEI. This CDR3 is built from 14 residues.

CDR3 amino acids: CASSYPSLGQPNSNQPQHF. The CDR3 DNA is TGTGCCAGCAGCTACCCATCTCTGGGGCAGCCAAATAGCAATCAGCCCCAGCATTTT. The chain recombines TRBV7-9 with TRBJ1-5; maybe TRBD1 (5 bases). Trimming left V 4 bases short and J 0 bases short, with 22 bases between. There are 19 residues in the CDR3. The germline V gene encodes CDR1 SEHNR and CDR2 FQNEAQ (reference sequence).

The rearrangement links TRBV6-5 to TRBJ1-6; weak D call: TRBD1 (6 bases). V shed 7 bases and J shed 0 bases, with 10 bases lying between them. Germline V gives CDR1 MNHEY, CDR2 SVGAGI. CDR3 length: 15 residues. The CDR3 region is CASKDSSSYNSPLHF. The CDR3 coding sequence is TGTGCCAGCAAGGACAGTAGCTCCTATAATTCACCCCTCCACTTT.

The chain carries TRBV11-3 and TRBJ2-2; no clear D gene. The CDR3 spans 13 residues. Germline assignment: CDR1 SGHNT and CDR2 YENEEA. V was pared by 3 bases and J by 6 bases, with 8 bases between. CDR3 protein: CASSFSNSGELFF. The CDR3 nucleotides read TGTGCCAGCAGCTTCAGTAATTCCGGGGAGCTGTTTTTT.

This clone is a singleton in its sample. The chain combines TRBV5-1 with TRBJ2-1; TRBD2 might be the D (5 bases). Germline assignment: CDR1 SGHRS and CDR2 YFSETQ. CDR3 length: 14 residues. Trimming removed 3 bases from V and 1 base from J, with 8 bases in between. CDR3 bases: TGCGCCAGCAGCTCCGGGGATTCCTACAATGAGCAGTTCTTC. Amino acids: CASSSGDSYNEQFF.

The chain links TRBV30 to TRBJ1-3; 10 bases are a match to TRBD1. J was trimmed by 2 bases and V by 3 bases; bases with no gene match: 7. This CDR3 contains 16 residues. Germline V gene sequence: CDR1 GTSNPN, CDR2 SVGIG (reference sequence). In nucleotides, the CDR3 is TGTGCCTGGAGGGTTCCCGGGACAGGGGCTGGAAACACCATATATTTT. Protein: CAWRVPGTGAGNTIYF.

The table lists this clone with a few counts. This chain joins TRBV6-1 and TRBJ2-5; 8 bases are a match to TRBD1. CDR1 is MNHNS and CDR2 is SASEGT in the germline V gene. This CDR3 is 14 amino acids long. V trimming: 5 bases; J trimming: 6 bases; junction bases outside the gene matches: 8. CDR3 bases: TGTGCCAGCAGTTCCGACCGGACAGGGAAGACCCAGTACTTC. Translation gives CASSSDRTGKTQYF.

J is TRBJ2-1 and V is TRBV4-3; D gene ambiguous. With 5 bases removed from V and 3 bases from J, the gap between germline ends came to 11 bases. CDR3 length equals 14 residues. The germline CDR1 and CDR2 sequences are LGHNA and YSLEER. This CDR3 is CASSSRLIYNEQFF. The CDR3 bases are TGCGCCAGCAGCTCCCGACTGATCTACAATGAGCAGTTCTTC.

V gene TRBV6-5 combines with J gene TRBJ2-3; TRBD2 matches at 7 bases. V was clipped by 5 bases and J by 4 bases; unmatched bases: 6. The CDR3 runs to 14 residues. Germline V gene lookup returns CDR1 MNHEY and CDR2 SVGAGI. The DNA for the CDR3 is TGTGCCAGCAGTAAGACTAGCCGCCCAGATACGCAGTATTTT. It is translated as CASSKTSRPDTQYF.

This chain connects TRBV28 to TRBJ2-1; 9 bases map to TRBD1. The CDR3 extends over 16 amino acids. Germline CDR1 MDHEN, CDR2 SYDVKM. J was trimmed by 8 bases and V by 4 bases; bases with no gene match: 12. CDR3 sequence reads: CASSSPPGQGSHEQFF. CDR3 coding DNA: TGTGCCAGCAGTTCCCCGCCGGGACAGGGTTCCCATGAGCAGTTCTTC. Supplemented by reference TRBV28 and TRBJ2-1, the full variable domain reads DVKVTQSSRYLVKRTGEKVFLECVQDMDHENMFWYRQDPGLGLRLIYFSYDVKMKEKGDIPEGYSVSREKKERFSLILESASTNQTSMYLCASSSPPGQGSHEQFFGPGTRLTVL.

The chain has TRBV7-9 and TRBJ2-2, with D possibly being TRBD2 (6 bases). CDR1 and CDR2 from the germline V gene are SEHNR and FQNEAQ (reference sequence). Trimming pared 1 base from V and 0 bases from J, leaving 15 bases between. This CDR3 contains 18 residues. This CDR3 reads CASSLVPGVYSNTGELFF. CDR3 DNA sequence: TGTGCCAGCAGCTTAGTCCCGGGGGTCTACTCGAACACCGGGGAGCTGTTTTTT.

The rearrangement joins TRBV15 to TRBJ2-1; 11 nucleotides align to TRBD2. The CDR3 has 14 amino acids. In germline, CDR1 is LNHNV, CDR2 YYDKDF (reference sequence). The J segment lost 3 bases and the V segment lost 8 bases, leaving 3 bases of the junction unmatched. The CDR3 region is CATRGLAGYNEQFF. For the CDR3, the DNA is TGTGCCACCCGAGGACTAGCGGGCTACAATGAGCAGTTCTTC.

In its sample, this clone was seen a few times. The genes are TRBV7-6 and TRBJ2-2; D perhaps matches TRBD1 (6 bases). The germline V and J ends were trimmed by 6 bases and 7 bases, with 12 bases remaining between them. The CDR3 length is 13 residues. In germline, CDR1 is SGHVS, CDR2 FNYEAQ. The CDR3 DNA follows: TGTGCCAGCAGGAAACAGGGCCTCGGGGAGCTGTTTTTT. It is translated as CASRKQGLGELFF. The whole variable domain, remainder taken from reference TRBV7-6 and TRBJ2-2, is GAGVSQSPRYKVTKRGQDVALRCDPISGHVSLYWYRQALGQGPEFLTYFNYEAQQDKSGLPNDRFSAERPEGSISTLTIQRTEQRDSAMYRCASRKQGLGELFFGEGSRLTVL.

V and J are TRBV5-1 and TRBJ2-5; 7 bases agree with TRBD1. The V gene end was trimmed by 3 bases and the J gene end by 4 bases; junction bases not matched to a gene: 6. The CDR3 totals 14 residues. The V gene's germline CDR1 is SGHRS and CDR2 YFSETQ. CDR3 sequence (DNA): TGCGCCAGCAGCTCCCGGACAGGATCAGAGACCCAGTACTTC. Its translation: CASSSRTGSETQYF.

The genes are TRBV7-9 and TRBJ1-1; possibly TRBD1 for D (5 bases). The CDR3 covers 13 residues. V was pared by 6 bases and J by 5 bases, with 13 bases between. Germline V CDR1 and CDR2: SEHNR, FQNEAQ (reference sequence). CDR3 nucleotides: TGTGCCAGCAGTTTACCCCGGGGGACTGAAGCTTTCTTT. It codes for CASSLPRGTEAFF.

The chain carries TRBV6-5 and TRBJ1-1; weak D call: TRBD1 (5 bases). Trimming took 6 bases from V and 1 from J, leaving 15 bases between them. CDR3 length equals 15 residues. Germline V gene lookup returns CDR1 MNHEY and CDR2 SVGAGI. As DNA, the CDR3 is TGTGCCAGCAGCCACCCGTTCGACAGGAACACTGAAGCTTTCTTT. It encodes CASSHPFDRNTEAFF.

The chain joins TRBV5-6 to TRBJ1-3, with 9 bases matching TRBD1. The CDR3 covers 16 residues. The germline CDR1 and CDR2 sequences are SGHDT and YYEEEE. Trimming removed 4 bases from V and 3 bases from J; junction bases left unmatched: 8. CDR3 protein: CASSPRTGVIGNTIYF. CDR3 coding DNA: TGTGCCAGCAGCCCTCGGACAGGGGTTATTGGAAACACCATATATTTT.

The chain joins TRBV4-3 to TRBJ2-7, with D possibly TRBD1 on 6 matching bases. CDR1 LGHNA and CDR2 YSLEER come from the germline V gene. The ends were cut back, 4 bases at V and 3 bases at J, with 13 bases in the middle. The CDR3 consists of 14 residues. The DNA of the CDR3 is TGCGCCAGCAGCCCTGTTGGGACACACTACGAGCAGTACTTC. Residues: CASSPVGTHYEQYF.

The chain has TRBV6-5 and TRBJ1-5, with a possible D match to TRBD1 (5 bases). V was pared by 4 bases and J by 9 bases, with 13 bases between. From germline, CDR1 is MNHEY and CDR2 SVGAGI. This CDR3 region has 13 residues. This CDR3 is CASSFVRQGPQHF. The CDR3 DNA is TGTGCCAGCAGTTTCGTGCGCCAGGGGCCCCAGCATTTT.

The chain has TRBV6-5 and TRBJ2-1, with a weak D call TRBD2 (6 bases). V shed 5 bases and J shed 8 bases, with 19 bases lying between them. CDR3 length: 15 amino acids. Germline V gene data show CDR1 as MNHEY and CDR2 as SVGAGI. The CDR3 region has the DNA TGTGCCAGCAGTCTTATGGGGGGACCAGTCCATGAGCAGTTCTTC. It encodes CASSLMGGPVHEQFF.

This chain uses TRBV6-5 with TRBJ2-7; TRBD2 agrees at 11 bases. The CDR3 is made up of 14 amino acids. With 6 bases clipped from V and 2 bases from J, the junction kept 3 bases outside the gene matches. Germline V gene lookup returns CDR1 MNHEY and CDR2 SVGAGI. The CDR3 nucleotides are TGTGCCAGCAGCGGACTAGCGGGTCCCTACGAGCAGTACTTC. Translated: CASSGLAGPYEQYF.

This chain links TRBV27 with TRBJ2-1; 14 positions match TRBD2. J gave up 8 bases and V 4 bases, and 4 bases lay outside the gene matches. The CDR3 is made up of 15 amino acids. The V gene's germline CDR1 is MNHEY and CDR2 SMNVEV (reference sequence). CDR3 amino acids: CASSSGLAGVYEQFF. Here the CDR3 DNA reads TGTGCCAGCAGTTCGGGACTAGCGGGAGTTTATGAGCAGTTCTTC.

This chain connects TRBV20-1 to TRBJ2-7; maybe TRBD1 (5 bases). Trimming stripped 5 bases from V and 6 bases from J, with 11 bases between. This CDR3 has 11 residues. Germline lookup yields CDR1 DFQATT and CDR2 SNEGSKA (reference sequence). CDR3 in amino acids: CSAAQGPEQYF. CDR3 DNA sequence: TGCAGTGCTGCCCAGGGCCCCGAGCAGTACTTC.